The TCR beta chain under discussion was sequenced for a study of blood T cell repertoires in COVID-19. Overall study context: T cells, B-cell-depleted T cells, or PBMCs supplied cDNA or gDNA.

The germline V and J ends were trimmed by 0 bases and 5 bases, with 10 bases remaining between them. The CDR3 is 15 residues long. Germline lookup yields CDR1 SEHNR and CDR2 FQNEAQ (reference sequence). Enrolment of Seattle patients took place during active infection, and they were followed longitudinally. In the original workflow: Estimates of nucleated cell counts were drawn from the amplification of reference gene primers. Generated by immunoSEQ multiplex PCR, the TCRdb table keeps only in-frame clones and is missing some. That table gives V, J and clone size, and the DNA gave D and trimming. The data contain roughly 120,000 clones, 85% of them singletons.

The sequence was obtained from a woman aged 80 or over with COVID-19, enrolled during active disease. V is TRBV7-9 and J is TRBJ1-4; D not resolved. Material: peripheral blood. In nucleotides, the CDR3 is TGTGCCAGCAGCTTAGCGGCCCCATTCAATGAAAAACTGTTTTTT. Translated: CASSLAAPFNEKLFF.